The rows below give T cell receptor beta chains drawn from one sample of a study of shared clonotypes between healthy human individuals. Sequenced by immunoSEQ multiplex PCR; TCRdb stores in-frame clones only, minus some. The sample holds around 700,000 clones; approximately 90% are singletons and the top ten take about 24%. The sequenced sample was naive CD8+ T cells sorted from blood. All receptors derive from a man in his thirties or forties in good health. The CDR3 runs from the conserved cysteine through the conserved F or W. The D gene is left open where the match is weak. Clone size is not always given. Where it is, it says once, few, many or a class for expanded clones.

NA	NA	TRBV5-8	TRBJ1-5	CASSLGGLGQPQHF	TGTGCCAGCAGCTTGGGAGGTTTGGGTCAGCCCCAGCATTTT
NA	TRBD2	TRBV14	TRBJ2-7	CASSQNPGLAVREQYF	TGTGCCAGCAGCCAAAACCCGGGACTAGCGGTCCGCGAGCAGTACTTC
once	NA	TRBV19	TRBJ1-5	CASMGARGNQPQHF	TGTGCCAGTATGGGGGCCCGGGGAAATCAGCCCCAGCATTTT
few	NA	TRBV6-1	TRBJ1-5	CASKETQGFGQPQHF	TGTGCCAGCAAGGAGACCCAAGGATTTGGTCAGCCCCAGCATTTT
NA	NA	TRBV12-5	TRBJ2-1	CASGLVRDEQFF	TGTGCTAGTGGTTTGGTACGGGATGAGCAGTTCTTC
NA	NA	TRBV7-6	TRBJ1-4	CASSLEIMGDYNEKLFF	TGTGCCAGCAGCTTAGAGATTATGGGGGATTATAATGAAAAACTGTTTTTT
NA	NA	TRBV7-8	TRBJ2-3	CASTPGAGSDTQYF	TGTGCCAGCACCCCAGGGGCAGGGTCAGATACGCAGTATTTT
once	NA	TRBV9	TRBJ2-1	CASSPLGRARGEQFF	TGTGCCAGCAGCCCCCTGGGGCGGGCCAGGGGCGAGCAGTTCTTC
once	NA	TRBV10-1	TRBJ2-1	CASSESLASRHEQFF	TGCGCCAGCAGTGAGTCGTTGGCTAGCCGGCATGAGCAGTTCTTC
NA	NA	TRBV7-9	TRBJ2-1	CASSLGWGNEQFF	TGTGCCAGCAGCTTAGGATGGGGTAATGAGCAGTTCTTC
NA	NA	TRBV7-9	TRBJ2-3	CASSLEGARADTQYF	TGTGCCAGCAGCTTGGAGGGGGCGCGCGCAGATACGCAGTATTTT
NA	NA	TRBV9	TRBJ2-3	CASSVGTASTDTQYF	TGTGCCAGCAGCGTAGGGACAGCTAGCACAGATACGCAGTATTTT
NA	NA	TRBV5-8	TRBJ2-7	CASSLAGGVPSYEQYF	TGTGCCAGCAGCTTGGCCGGAGGGGTCCCCTCCTACGAGCAGTACTTC
NA	TRBD2	TRBV5-6	TRBJ2-3	CASSSSGTTDTQYF	TGTGCCAGCAGCTCTAGCGGGACCACAGATACGCAGTATTTT
once	NA	TRBV19	TRBJ1-1	CASTGRLNTEAFF	TGTGCCAGTACTGGACGATTGAACACTGAAGCTTTCTTT
NA	NA	TRBV11-2	TRBJ2-7	CASSLLPSWGGTFSEQYF	TGTGCCAGCAGCTTACTCCCCTCCTGGGGCGGGACGTTCTCCGAGCAGTACTTC